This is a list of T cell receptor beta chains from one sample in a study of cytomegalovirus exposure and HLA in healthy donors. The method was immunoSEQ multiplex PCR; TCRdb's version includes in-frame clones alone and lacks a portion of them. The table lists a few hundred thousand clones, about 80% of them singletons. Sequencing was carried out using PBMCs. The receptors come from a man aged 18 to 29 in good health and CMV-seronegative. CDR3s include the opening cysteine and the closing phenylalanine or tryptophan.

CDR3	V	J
CASSSLAGHPSSYNEQFF	TRBV13	TRBJ2-1
CASSRTSGGNEQFF	TRBV27	TRBJ2-1
CASSLLAGDTGELFF	TRBV5-4	TRBJ2-2
CASSTQGTGSYEQYF	TRBV7-8	TRBJ2-7
CATSSGKGNNEKLFF	TRBV15	TRBJ1-4
CASSPRRDEKLFF	TRBV18	TRBJ1-4
CASSEIEGGELFF	TRBV2	TRBJ2-2
CASSLIGQRAEAFF	TRBV28	TRBJ1-1
CASSPSTDTQYF	TRBV27	TRBJ2-3
CASSQELQVDYEQYF	TRBV4-3	TRBJ2-7
CASSLSQKSGYTF	TRBV5-1	TRBJ1-2
CASRTSGEETQYF	TRBV7-9	TRBJ2-5
CASSPQIGSDYGYTF	TRBV4-3	TRBJ1-2
CASSWGPRELFF	TRBV5-4	TRBJ2-2
CASSRTGAGANVLTF	TRBV5-1	TRBJ2-6
CASVGTDYGYTF	TRBV6-5	TRBJ1-2
CASSQDRSTGELFF	TRBV4-3	TRBJ2-2
CASSLTSDGGRAPKNIQYF	TRBV7-2	TRBJ2-4
CASSFGLAGSYEQYF	TRBV19	TRBJ2-7
CASSPSGFSYEQYF	TRBV18	TRBJ2-7
CASTIDGAGYEQYF	TRBV28	NA
CASSQAGWEKLFF	TRBV14	TRBJ1-4
CASSPGQGIHEKLFF	TRBV18	TRBJ1-4
CASSVGISSTDTQYF	TRBV9	TRBJ2-3
CASSRDSFTGELFF	TRBV7-8	TRBJ2-2
CASSPRTGNTGELFF	TRBV9	TRBJ2-2
CASSFIAGVGQETQYF	TRBV28	TRBJ2-5
CASSLGQGGTYEQYF	TRBV13	TRBJ2-7
CASHQATNTEAFF	TRBV5-1	TRBJ1-1
CASTGQGIQETQYF	TRBV12-5	TRBJ2-5
CASSLERSSYEQYF	TRBV5-1	TRBJ2-7
CSVDGPSSPLNTEAFF	TRBV29-1	TRBJ1-1
CASSLLGQSPTVTDTQYF	TRBV7-9	TRBJ2-3
CASSLTGYRYEQYF	TRBV5-8	TRBJ2-7
CASGLGAYTDTQYF	TRBV12-5	TRBJ2-3
CASSPKTGIGNQPQHF	TRBV27	TRBJ1-5
CAIREGLAGIYEQYF	TRBV10-3	TRBJ2-7
CASGEAQYF	TRBV19	TRBJ2-3
CAWTGEGSPYEQYF	TRBV30	TRBJ2-7
CASSSYAGTGDGYTF	TRBV7-2	TRBJ1-2
CARSLVDREVSGRAYEQYF	TRBV7-5	TRBJ2-7
CARQGGNTIYF	TRBV6-4	TRBJ1-3
CASSYDRGHNTEAFF	TRBV6-5	TRBJ1-1
CASRTSGNTGELFF	TRBV5-1	TRBJ2-2
CASDPGQPNYGYTF	TRBV19	TRBJ1-2
CASTPGRAGEVTDTQYF	TRBV5-1	TRBJ2-3
CASSQAVGVPYNEQFF	TRBV14	TRBJ2-1